This TCR beta chain was identified during a study of OX40 agonist ivuxolimab in advanced cancers. Context from the whole study: Ivuxolimab was a fully human IgG2 agonistic monoclonal antibody targeting the costimulatory receptor OX40 (CD134). Intravenous ivuxolimab was administered to patients every 2 weeks at six dose levels: 0.01, 0.1, 0.3, 1.5, 3 and 10 mg/kg. Among the approximately 50 dose-escalation patients, 19 had hepatocellular carcinoma, roughly 15 melanoma, 9 renal cell carcinoma and 9 head and neck cancer. The dose-escalation cohort was about 86% male with a mean age of approximately 60 years, ranging from roughly 23 to 90. Prior anti-PD-1, anti-PD-L1 or anti-CTLA-4 therapy was permitted, and approximately 40% of dose-escalation patients had received checkpoint inhibitors. Partial responses were achieved by three dose-escalation patients, of whom one had hepatocellular carcinoma and two had cutaneous melanoma. Peripheral TCRbeta sequencing aimed to test whether ivuxolimab altered TCR sequence diversity and caused clonal T-cell expansion. The paper reports the monotherapy dose-escalation portion (N ≈ 52 patients) of the phase I ivuxolimab trial.

To sequence the TCRbeta CDR3 region, genomic DNA was isolated from the sorted cells. The immunoSEQ Assay was used for sequencing of TCRbeta CDR3 regions. Sourced from immuneACCESS, this table was stored by TCRdb with only in-frame sequences that have V and J called. A share of the clones is absent; for the studies checked, an unresolved V gene accounts for under half, and the remainder has no known explanation. Recorded for this sample are about 59,000 clones; 75% to 90% of them occurred a single time. Around 0.35% of the sample is held by the ten biggest clonotypes. Patients with autoimmune disease history or receiving systemic immunosuppression were excluded from the trial. In every dose cohort, peripheral blood was drawn for TCR sequencing at baseline, cycle 4 day 1, and cycle 7 day 1. Samples came from an open-label, multicenter, first-in-human phase I dose-escalation trial of ivuxolimab. Adults with locally advanced or metastatic head and neck squamous cell, hepatocellular, melanoma or renal cell carcinoma were enrolled in the trial. Before TCR sequencing, CD4+ and CD8+ T cells were separately sorted from peripheral blood.

Worth noting for this clone: Which antigen it targets is not known. No base quality values were provided; no much bigger clone lies one nucleotide off.

At the junction V is shortened by 0 bases and J by 4 bases, with 12 bases in between. In the germline V gene, CDR1 corresponds to ENHRY and CDR2 to SYGVKD. The CDR3 has 15 amino acids, counting the end cysteine and phenylalanine. Solely the CDR3 DNA is kept, with 45 bases framed from the first base. The paper's findings and limits, for the study overall: After ivuxolimab, CD8+ T cells had more expanded clones than CD4+ T cells on average. The antigen specificity of the peripheral T cells that underwent clonal expansion was not determined. At doses from 0.1 to 3.0 mg/kg, clonal expansion was seen in both CD4+ and CD8+ blood T cells between baseline and week 6. In the 0.1-3.0 mg/kg groups, partial responders were among the patients with the lowest normalized peripheral clonal expansion, particularly in CD8+ T cells. Low levels of normalized T-cell clonal expansion were also shown by some nonresponding patients.

The chain is assembled from TRBV10-3 and TRBJ1-1; a tentative D call is TRBD1 (5 bases match). Material: CD4+ or CD8+ T cells sorted from blood, obtained in a trial of the OX40 agonist ivuxolimab. The sequence derives from an adult with an advanced solid tumor such as melanoma, head and neck, liver or kidney cancer. The DNA sequence follows: TGTGCCATCAGTGAGTCCCGGCCAGGGAGCACTGAAGCTTTCTTT. This sequence encodes CAISESRPGSTEAFF.